This TCR beta chain was retrieved from a study of identical twins. Overall study findings and caveats: Cord blood beta clonotypes that were abundant carried fewer insertions, and memory repertoires showed no such trend. Zero-insertion analyses were open to partial confounding by invariant MAIT and iNKT cells.

A universal primer site was incorporated via template switching, and the cDNA contained unique molecular identifiers. TCRdb called the 5' RACE reads again in MiXCR, with one record for every CDR3 protein. The profile shows 200,000 to 300,000 distinct CDR3 sequences, 6% to 8.5% of them singletons. This clonotype has at least ten counts. Its antigen is undetermined. In every case, the donor was a healthy Caucasian. J lost 13 bases, V lost 5 bases, and 11 bases had no gene match. This CDR3 comprises 12 residues. Germline CDR1 DFQATT, CDR2 SNEGSKA (reference sequence). The same data also contributed to another study, on yellow fever vaccine responses in identical twins.

The chain recombines TRBV20-1 with TRBJ2-1; TRBD2 matches at 7 bases. Sequenced sample: CD8+ T cells sorted from blood. The clonotype was recovered from a woman between 18 and 29 years old in good health. The CDR3 is CSAYNREDLQFF. CDR3 DNA: TGCAGTGCTTACAACCGGGAGGACCTACAGTTCTTC.